A selection of T cell receptor beta chains follows, all from one sample in a study of response to subunit inactivated influenza vaccine. TCRdb recomputed calls from the RT-PCR reads with MiXCR, one row per CDR3 protein. The table shows more than 200,000 distinct CDR3 sequences, with 9.5% to 15% occurring only once. The input for sequencing was non-naive T cells sorted from PBMCs, taken 14 to 15 days before vaccination. The receptors originated from a man aged 45 to 65 who received an inactivated influenza vaccine. Each CDR3 is given with its conserved first and last residue. D genes are given only for firm matches.

v_gene	d_gene	j_gene	CDR3aa
TRBV18	TRBD1	TRBJ2-2	CASSLTTGVNTGELFF
TRBV20-1	-	TRBJ1-1	CSARDFETGTPNTEAFF
TRBV7-2	TRBD2	TRBJ2-1	CASSLGGSGGNEQFF
TRBV29-1	TRBD2	TRBJ2-5	CSASGGETQYF
TRBV10-3	-	TRBJ2-7	CAISETGPNEQYF
TRBV5-5	-	TRBJ2-7	CASSLLGAYEQYF
TRBV6-2/TRBV6-3	TRBD2	TRBJ2-1	CASSISGTFYNEQFF
TRBV5-1	TRBD1	TRBJ1-1	CASSQVPGQGARTEAFF
TRBV28	-	TRBJ1-2	CASTTFRRARVSGYTF
TRBV25-1	-	TRBJ1-1	CASSEVGGLAFF
TRBV5-1	TRBD2	TRBJ2-1	CASSAFTSGNPYNEQFF
TRBV3-1	-	TRBJ2-3	CASSQFGVTDTQYF
TRBV6-2/TRBV6-3	-	TRBJ1-1	CASSYTLRGGGAAFF
TRBV5-1	-	TRBJ2-3	CASSSSQNTDTQYF
TRBV13	-	TRBJ2-1	CASSISWGKNEQFF
TRBV4-3	TRBD1	TRBJ2-2	CASSQRTGGGPGELFF
TRBV28	-	TRBJ2-1	CASSSTSNEQFF
TRBV7-9	TRBD1	TRBJ2-2	CASSSGGQGNTGELFF
TRBV27	-	TRBJ2-1	CASSKQGLRNEQFF
TRBV6-4	-	TRBJ2-2	CASSEVADTGELFF
TRBV7-2	TRBD2	TRBJ2-3	CASSQASGRAVYTQYF
TRBV12-3/TRBV12-4	-	TRBJ2-7	CASSLGTLNYEQYF
TRBV9	-	TRBJ1-1	CASSVGGLPGTEAFF
TRBV27	TRBD2	TRBJ2-7	CASSLSAGLAGGYEQYF
TRBV6-2/TRBV6-3	-	TRBJ2-1	CASSEGDYNEQFF
TRBV5-1	-	TRBJ1-1	CASSEDTEAFF
TRBV10-3	TRBD2	TRBJ2-1	CAVSGGPGNEQFF
TRBV5-6	-	TRBJ1-3	CASSLGQLNTIYF
TRBV10-3	-	TRBJ2-1	CAISESIAGSRSSYNEQFF
TRBV6-2/TRBV6-3	TRBD2	TRBJ2-1	CASSYSPSGISYEQFF
TRBV6-2/TRBV6-3	-	TRBJ1-1	CASSYQQGGGSEAFF
TRBV20-1	TRBD1	TRBJ2-5	CSARAGGQETQYF
TRBV5-1	-	TRBJ2-3	CASSFQSNTDTQYF
TRBV5-1	-	TRBJ2-2	CASSGRDTDTGELFF
TRBV6-1	-	TRBJ2-7	CASTPDTSHEQYF
TRBV7-2	-	TRBJ2-1	CASSPPRGGGPYNEQFF
TRBV20-1	-	TRBJ2-3	CSAEPGYTDTQYF
TRBV12-3/TRBV12-4	-	TRBJ2-3	CASSLRLLTDTQYF
TRBV7-8	-	TRBJ1-2	CASSLEGGRGYTF
TRBV20-1	TRBD2	TRBJ2-7	CSARDWGLPSYEQYF
TRBV4-1	TRBD2	TRBJ2-5	CASSQLIPGTSGGAPETQYF
TRBV6-1	-	TRBJ1-4	CASSTRDFSNEKLFF
TRBV12-3/TRBV12-4	TRBD2	TRBJ2-3	CATRLAGPADTQYF
TRBV2	-	TRBJ2-2	CASRPWLATGELFF
TRBV20-1	-	TRBJ1-1	CSARGGHTEAFF
TRBV12-3/TRBV12-4	-	TRBJ2-5	CASSPTGQSQETQYF